This is a list of T cell receptor beta chains from one sample in a study of T cell repertoires in cytomegalovirus infection. Each CDR3 protein is one row after TCRdb ran MiXCR on the reads. This sample has 650,000 to 900,000 distinct CDR3 sequences, with about 28% found just once. Their antigens are not known. The sample in question was cultured CD8+ T cells from PBMCs, obtained from culture after CMV antigen stimulation. The receptors were sampled from a human donor in good health (CMV status not recorded). Some clones in this sample may be carry-over from other donors' samples. Both conserved end residues are trimmed from each CDR3. A D gene is named only where the DNA matches it firmly.

v_gene: TRBV27; d_gene: .; j_gene: TRBJ2-7; CDR3aa: ASSSDRGGYEQY
v_gene: TRBV19; d_gene: TRBD1; j_gene: TRBJ1-5; CDR3aa: ASSATRQGWDQPQH
v_gene: TRBV7-9; d_gene: .; j_gene: TRBJ2-3; CDR3aa: ASSFSNFQAYSTDTQY
v_gene: TRBV6-5; d_gene: .; j_gene: TRBJ2-1; CDR3aa: ASSYSDSHNEQF
v_gene: TRBV5-4; d_gene: .; j_gene: TRBJ2-3; CDR3aa: ASSLWGTSTDTQY
v_gene: TRBV7-2; d_gene: .; j_gene: TRBJ2-3; CDR3aa: ASSLEGGGDTQY
v_gene: TRBV11-1; d_gene: TRBD1; j_gene: TRBJ1-1; CDR3aa: ASSSTGIEAF
v_gene: TRBV19; d_gene: .; j_gene: TRBJ2-1; CDR3aa: ASSWDGIYNEQF
v_gene: TRBV19; d_gene: TRBD1; j_gene: TRBJ1-5; CDR3aa: ASSPLDRAGQPQH
v_gene: TRBV29-1; d_gene: TRBD1; j_gene: TRBJ1-1; CDR3aa: SVVKRQGQNTEAF
v_gene: TRBV7-6; d_gene: .; j_gene: TRBJ1-2; CDR3aa: ASHEVQEGYT
v_gene: TRBV5-1; d_gene: TRBD1; j_gene: TRBJ2-1; CDR3aa: ASSPTGTGENNEQF
v_gene: TRBV29-1; d_gene: .; j_gene: TRBJ1-3; CDR3aa: SVEDSAGRGGNTIY
v_gene: TRBV6-5; d_gene: TRBD1; j_gene: TRBJ2-7; CDR3aa: ASGPTGAYEQY
v_gene: TRBV12-3/TRBV12-4; d_gene: .; j_gene: TRBJ1-2; CDR3aa: ASSSVGGLYGYT
v_gene: TRBV20-1; d_gene: TRBD2; j_gene: TRBJ2-2; CDR3aa: SARRLAGGLNTGELF
v_gene: TRBV19; d_gene: TRBD2; j_gene: TRBJ2-3; CDR3aa: ASSPLQLGLALSTDTQY